The source of this T cell receptor beta chain is a study of blood T cell repertoires in COVID-19. Study as a whole: Acute-phase and convalescent COVID-19 samples originated in the United States, Italy and Spain. The analysed material was cDNA or gDNA that came from T cells, B-cell-depleted T cells, or PBMCs.

In the original workflow: Researchers report that nucleated cell counts were estimated from reference gene primer amplification. Profiled with immunoSEQ multiplex PCR; TCRdb holds only in-frame clones, not every one. V, J and clone size reflect that table, while D and trimming were determined from the DNA. This table has about 220,000 clones, approximately 82% appearing once. The TCR was taken from a man aged 50 to 59 with active or convalescent COVID-19. Sample: peripheral blood.

The CDR3: CASREWANTEAFF. Written as DNA, the CDR3 is TGTGCCAGTCGGGAGTGGGCGAACACTGAAGCTTTCTTT. This chain joins TRBV6-5 and TRBJ1-1; no firm D call. This CDR3 is built from 13 residues. V lost 9 bases, J lost 1 base, and 12 bases lay in between. CDR1 is MNHEY and CDR2 is SVGAGI in the germline V gene.